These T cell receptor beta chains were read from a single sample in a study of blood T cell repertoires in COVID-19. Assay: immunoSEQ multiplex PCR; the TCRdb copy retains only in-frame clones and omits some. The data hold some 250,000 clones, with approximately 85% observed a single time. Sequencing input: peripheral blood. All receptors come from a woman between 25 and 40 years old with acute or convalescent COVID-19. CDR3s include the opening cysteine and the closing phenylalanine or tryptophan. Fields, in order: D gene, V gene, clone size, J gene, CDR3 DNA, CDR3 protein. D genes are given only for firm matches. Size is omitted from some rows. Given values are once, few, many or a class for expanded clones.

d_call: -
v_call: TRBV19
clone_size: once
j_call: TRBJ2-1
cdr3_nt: TGTGCCAGTAATAGACAACTCTCCTACAATGAGCAGTTCTTC
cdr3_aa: CASNRQLSYNEQFF

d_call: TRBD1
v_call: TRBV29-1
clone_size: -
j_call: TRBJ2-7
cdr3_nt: TGCAGCGTGAAAGCGACAGGGGCGGGAGAGCAGTACTTC
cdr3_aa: CSVKATGAGEQYF

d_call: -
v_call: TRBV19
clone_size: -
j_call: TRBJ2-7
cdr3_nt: TGTGCCAGTAGTATCACGGCTAGTGCGGGCAACTCCTACGAGCAGTACTTC
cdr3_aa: CASSITASAGNSYEQYF

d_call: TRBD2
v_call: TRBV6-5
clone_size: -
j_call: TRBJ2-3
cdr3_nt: TGTGCCAGCAGGCTAGCGGGTCCCACAGATACGCAGTATTTT
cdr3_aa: CASRLAGPTDTQYF

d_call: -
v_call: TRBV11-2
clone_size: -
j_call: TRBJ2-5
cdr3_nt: TGTGCCAGCAGCCTCCCCGGGTGGGCGGAGGCGGGGACCCAGTACTTC
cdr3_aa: CASSLPGWAEAGTQYF

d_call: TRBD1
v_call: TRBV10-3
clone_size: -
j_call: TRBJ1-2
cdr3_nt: TGTGCCATCAGCCCCGGGACAGGGGACTATGGCTACACCTTC
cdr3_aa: CAISPGTGDYGYTF

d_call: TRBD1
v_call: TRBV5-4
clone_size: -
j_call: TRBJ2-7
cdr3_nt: TGTGCCAGCAGCTTGGCCGGGACAGCAGGACACGAGCAGTACTTC
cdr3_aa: CASSLAGTAGHEQYF

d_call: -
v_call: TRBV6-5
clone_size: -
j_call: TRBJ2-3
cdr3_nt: TGTGCCAGCAGTTACAGCTCGTTTAGCACAGATACGCAGTATTTT
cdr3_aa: CASSYSSFSTDTQYF

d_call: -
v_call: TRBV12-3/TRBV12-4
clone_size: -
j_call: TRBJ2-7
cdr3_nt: TGTGCCAGCACCCACGGTCCCTACGAGCAGTACTTC
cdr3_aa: CASTHGPYEQYF

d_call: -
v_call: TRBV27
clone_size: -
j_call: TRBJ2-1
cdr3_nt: TGTGCCAGCAGACTGATAGCGGTAAGCTCCTACAATGAGCAGTTCTTC
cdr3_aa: CASRLIAVSSYNEQFF

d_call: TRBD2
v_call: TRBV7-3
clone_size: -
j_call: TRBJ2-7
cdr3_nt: TGTGCCAGCAGCTTAAGGCTGTCAGCAATAGGCGGGAGGGGGACCTACGAGCAGTACTTC
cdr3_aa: CASSLRLSAIGGRGTYEQYF

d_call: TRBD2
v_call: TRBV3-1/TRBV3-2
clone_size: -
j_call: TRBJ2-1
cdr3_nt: TGTGCCAGCAGCCAAGACGGACTAGCGGGCGATGAGCAGTTCTTC
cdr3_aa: CASSQDGLAGDEQFF

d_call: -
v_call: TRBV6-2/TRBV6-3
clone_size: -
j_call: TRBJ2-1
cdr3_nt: TGTGCCAGCAGTTACCGGGACTTGAGCGGCTACAATGAGCAGTTCTTC
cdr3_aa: CASSYRDLSGYNEQFF

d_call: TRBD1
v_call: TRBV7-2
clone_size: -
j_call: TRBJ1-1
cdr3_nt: TGTGCCAGCAGCCCTCTCGGACAGGGGGCCCAAATGAACACTGAAGCTTTCTTT
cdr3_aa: CASSPLGQGAQMNTEAFF

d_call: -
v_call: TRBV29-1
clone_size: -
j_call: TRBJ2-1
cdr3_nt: TGCAGCGTTCATGCGGGGAGCTCCTACAATGAGCAGTTCTTC
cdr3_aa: CSVHAGSSYNEQFF

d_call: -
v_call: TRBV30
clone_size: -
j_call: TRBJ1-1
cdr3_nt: TGTGCCTATACAGGGAACACTGAAGCTTTCTTT
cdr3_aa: CAYTGNTEAFF

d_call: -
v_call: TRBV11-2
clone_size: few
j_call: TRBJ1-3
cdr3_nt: TGTGCCAGCAGCTTAGAAGCGGGGTCTGGAAACACCATATATTTT
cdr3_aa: CASSLEAGSGNTIYF